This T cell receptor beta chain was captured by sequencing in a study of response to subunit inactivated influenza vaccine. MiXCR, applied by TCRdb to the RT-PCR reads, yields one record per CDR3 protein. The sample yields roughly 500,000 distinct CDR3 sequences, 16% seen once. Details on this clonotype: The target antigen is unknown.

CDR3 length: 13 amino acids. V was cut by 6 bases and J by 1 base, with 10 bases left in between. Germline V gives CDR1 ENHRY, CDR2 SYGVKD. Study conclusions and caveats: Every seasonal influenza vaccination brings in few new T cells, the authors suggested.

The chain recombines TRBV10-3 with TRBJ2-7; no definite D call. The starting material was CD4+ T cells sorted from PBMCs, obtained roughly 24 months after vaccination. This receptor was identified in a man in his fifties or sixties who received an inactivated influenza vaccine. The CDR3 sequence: CAIRTFGSYEQYF. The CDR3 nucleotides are TGTGCCATCAGGACCTTTGGGTCCTACGAGCAGTACTTC.